The 21 T cell receptor beta chains below were found in one sample sequenced in a study of low-dose radiotherapy and immunotherapy resistance in tumors. First-strand cDNA used TRAV- and TRBV-specific primers, covering alpha and beta chains. A roughly 19-cycle PCR with a constant-region primer and V-primer adapter amplified TCRs. TCRdb reanalysed the reads using MiXCR and keeps one entry per CDR3 protein. The sample contains 7,100 or so distinct CDR3 sequences, 53% of which appear only once. These receptors were taken from a human donor with advanced metastatic prostate, ovarian, gallbladder or colorectal cancer (not recorded which). This table probably holds off-target reads from a library built for another chain.

The genes are TRBV29-1 and TRBJ2-5; 8 nucleotides align to TRBD2. Germline lookup yields CDR1 SQVTM and CDR2 ANQGSEA. The CDR3 covers 12 residues. The J segment lost 4 bases and the V segment lost 2 bases, leaving 0 bases of the junction unmatched. CDR3 coding DNA: TGCAGCGTTGAACTAGCGGGAGAGACCCAGTACTTC. Its translation: CSVELAGETQYF.

The chain employs TRBV19 and TRBJ1-5; perhaps TRBD1 as D (5 bases). The CDR3 runs to 13 residues. Germline CDR1 LNHDA, CDR2 SQIVND (reference sequence). V lost 6 bases and J lost 7, with 13 bases in between. CDR3 amino acids: CASRIPGRQPQHF. CDR3 DNA: TGTGCCAGTAGGATCCCGGGGCGGCAGCCCCAGCATTTT.

The rearrangement uses TRBV19 and TRBJ1-5, with D unclear. There are 16 residues in the CDR3. V lost 2 bases and J lost 0, with 11 bases in between. Germline V CDR1 and CDR2: LNHDA, SQIVND (reference sequence). CDR3 DNA sequence: TGTGCCAGTAGTATACGGCCCGGGTATAGCAATCAGCCCCAGCATTTT. Translation gives CASSIRPGYSNQPQHF.

The rearrangement uses TRBV5-1 and TRBJ2-2; D gene unclear. The CDR3 spans 15 residues. Germline V gene lookup returns CDR1 SGHRS and CDR2 YFSETQ. The V end was cut by 1 base, the J end by 6 bases, with 13 bases between. CDR3 region: CASSLTGPNSGELFF. The CDR3 bases are TGCGCCAGCAGCTTGACGGGTCCCAACTCCGGGGAGCTGTTTTTT.

CDR3 sequence reads: CASSLGFTSYQPQHF. CDR3 DNA: TGTGCCAGCAGCCTTGGCTTTACTTCATATCAGCCCCAGCATTTT. The V and J genes are TRBV5-8 and TRBJ1-5; D is ambiguous. CDR1 is SGHTS, CDR2 YDEGEE, per germline. Trimming pared 4 bases from V and 5 bases from J, leaving 16 bases between. This CDR3 has 15 amino acids.

The chain joins TRBV12-3 or TRBV12-4 to TRBJ2-4; TRBD1 is a possible D gene (6 bases). The V and J ends lost 3 bases and 6 bases respectively, with 12 bases between them. The CDR3 loop spans 14 amino acids. CDR3 amino acids: CASSFRGWRNIQYF. The CDR3 DNA is TGTGCCAGCAGTTTCAGGGGTTGGAGAAACATTCAGTACTTC.

This clonotype occurred a few times. The chain employs TRBV30 and TRBJ2-7, with D perhaps matching TRBD1 or TRBD2 (5 bases each). The germline V gene has CDR1 GTSNPN and CDR2 SVGIG (reference sequence). V gave up 0 bases and J gave up 6 bases, with 18 bases separating them. The CDR3 is 15 residues long. The CDR3 sequence: CAWSVFGTAASEQYF. CDR3 sequence (DNA): TGTGCCTGGAGTGTATTCGGGACGGCGGCCAGCGAGCAGTACTTC.

V gene TRBV3-1 combines with J gene TRBJ2-5; D gene ambiguous. The CDR3 sequence is 13 residues long. V was clipped by 5 bases and J by 0 bases, with 7 bases between them. The germline V gene has CDR1 LGHDT and CDR2 YNNKEL (reference sequence). The CDR3 sequence: CASSGAYQETQYF. The CDR3 nucleotides read TGTGCCAGCAGCGGCGCCTACCAAGAGACCCAGTACTTC.

The chain has TRBV29-1 and TRBJ2-3; 10 bases map to TRBD2. This CDR3 comprises 15 residues. The junction had 7 bases not matched to a gene; V was cut back by 4 bases and J by 3 bases. Germline lookup yields CDR1 SQVTM and CDR2 ANQGSEA. The CDR3 protein is CSVGVPSGGTDTQYF. The CDR3 DNA is TGCAGCGTTGGGGTGCCTAGCGGGGGAACAGATACGCAGTATTTT.

This clonotype was found a few times. The chain recombines TRBV6-1 with TRBJ2-7; TRBD1 matches at 9 bases. Germline CDR1 and CDR2: MNHNS and SASEGT. V was clipped by 7 bases and J by 3 bases; unmatched bases: 16. The CDR3 is 17 amino acids. The CDR3 DNA reads TGTGCCAGCACGACAACGGGACAGGGAGACTCCGACTACGAGCAGTACTTC. Its translation is CASTTTGQGDSDYEQYF.

In its sample, this clonotype was seen a few times. The rearrangement uses TRBV7-9 and TRBJ2-1; TRBD2 matches at 9 bases. The CDR3 loop spans 18 amino acids. CDR1 is SEHNR, CDR2 FQNEAQ, per germline (reference sequence). The V and J ends lost 6 bases and 0 bases, in that order; junction bases with no gene match: 12. CDR3 nucleotides: TGTGCCAGCAGTGGCATCCTAGCGGGGCGAAGCTCCTACAATGAGCAGTTCTTC. This codes for CASSGILAGRSSYNEQFF.

The V gene is TRBV12-3 or TRBV12-4, the J gene TRBJ1-1; 8 nucleotides line up with TRBD1. The CDR3 runs to 19 residues. Trimming removed 4 bases from V and 0 bases from J; junction bases left unmatched: 16. In nucleotides, the CDR3 is TGTGCCAGCAGTTCTGGACTTCAGGGGGCGTCCGAAATGAACACTGAAGCTTTCTTT. Translating it yields CASSSGLQGASEMNTEAFF.

The J gene is TRBJ2-7, the V gene TRBV14; 11 bases are shared with TRBD1. The ends lost 4 bases at V and 5 bases at J; junction bases unmatched: 10. CDR3 length: 16 residues. Germline values: CDR1 SGHDN, CDR2 FVKESK. The chain's CDR3 is CASSLRPGQGVHEQYF. For the CDR3, the DNA is TGTGCCAGCAGCCTACGACCGGGACAGGGGGTCCACGAGCAGTACTTC.

This chain joins TRBV28 and TRBJ2-1; 9 positions agree with TRBD2. CDR3 size: 14 residues. Germline V CDR1 and CDR2: MDHEN, SYDVKM. Germline trimming cut 11 bases from V and 6 bases from J; bases unmatched to any gene: 11. CDR3 protein: CAGQSTSGFNEQFF. As DNA, the CDR3 is TGTGCCGGCCAAAGTACTAGCGGGTTCAATGAGCAGTTCTTC.

This clonotype was counted only a few times. This chain uses TRBV5-1 with TRBJ1-1, with D perhaps matching TRBD1 (5 bases). In germline, CDR1 is SGHRS, CDR2 YFSETQ. CDR3 length: 14 residues. V lost 7 bases and J 1 base, leaving 14 bases between the germline ends. The CDR3 DNA reads TGCGCCAGCGGGAGAGGGACGGCGAACACTGAAGCTTTCTTT. Its translation: CASGRGTANTEAFF. Variable domain in full (rest from reference TRBV5-1 and TRBJ1-1): KAGVTQTPRYLIKTRGQQVTLSCSPISGHRSVSWYQQTPGQGLQFLFEYFSETQRNKGNFPGRFSGRQFSNSRSEMNVSTLELGDSALYLCASGRGTANTEAFFGQGTRLTVV.

The rearrangement links TRBV20-1 to TRBJ2-2; D gene ambiguous. The CDR3 runs to 16 residues. CDR1 and CDR2 from the germline V gene are DFQATT and SNEGSKA (reference sequence). Trimming pared 2 bases from V and 0 bases from J, leaving 13 bases between. The chain's CDR3 is CSARPSDHANTGELFF. The CDR3 bases are TGCAGTGCTAGACCGAGCGACCACGCGAACACCGGGGAGCTGTTTTTT.

This clonotype was detected a few times. The chain combines TRBV5-1 with TRBJ2-1, with a tentative D call TRBD2 (6 bases). The CDR3 has 14 amino acids. Looked up from germline, CDR1 is SGHRS and CDR2 is YFSETQ. V lost 5 bases and J lost 6, with 15 bases in between. The CDR3 DNA is TGCGCCAGCAGTAGGGACTCAATGGGCAATGAGCAGTTCTTC. Its translation: CASSRDSMGNEQFF.

The chain joins TRBV19 to TRBJ2-7; D is possibly TRBD1 or TRBD2 (5 bases each). There are 15 residues in the CDR3. V dropped 5 bases and J dropped 3 bases, with 17 bases sitting between them. CDR1 is LNHDA and CDR2 is SQIVND in the germline V gene (reference sequence). CDR3 sequence reads: CASSHAGTVSYEQYF. Here the CDR3 DNA reads TGTGCCAGTAGTCACGCCGGGACCGTCAGCTACGAGCAGTACTTC.

The CDR3 region is CASSARNTGELFF. The CDR3 DNA follows: TGTGCCAGCAGCGCCAGGAACACCGGGGAGCTGTTTTTT. The chain is built from TRBV2 and TRBJ2-2; D unclear. Germline V gives CDR1 SNHLY, CDR2 FYNNEI. V lost 6 bases to trimming and J lost 1 base, with 6 bases between them. The CDR3 runs 13 residues.

V is TRBV19 and J is TRBJ2-1; TRBD2 matches 15 bases. CDR3 length equals 14 residues. Germline V lookup: CDR1 LNHDA, CDR2 SQIVND (reference sequence). The trim removed 9 bases at V and 9 bases at J, leaving 6 bases unmatched. The CDR3: CASGLAGGPGEQFF. DNA for the CDR3: TGTGCCAGCGGACTAGCGGGGGGGCCGGGTGAGCAGTTCTTC.

The chain combines TRBV2 with TRBJ1-1, with D unclear. Trimming left V 6 bases short and J 0 bases short, with 14 bases between. The CDR3 extends over 15 amino acids. CDR1 SNHLY and CDR2 FYNNEI come from the germline V gene. The CDR3 sequence is CASRPAEGMNTEAFF. DNA of the CDR3: TGTGCCAGCAGGCCCGCGGAGGGTATGAACACTGAAGCTTTCTTT.